This TCR beta chain was retrieved from a study of identical twins. Findings and limits, study-wide: A lower insertion count was a feature of abundant cord blood beta clonotypes, with no such feature in memory repertoires. Shared out-of-frame alpha sequences (those common to twins) showed excess low generation probability.

This clonotype was counted at least ten times. Antigen: not known. TCRdb processed the 5' RACE reads anew with MiXCR; each CDR3 protein has one entry. The repertoire has about 240,000 distinct CDR3 sequences, about 10% of them found once; the top ten carry 10%. The CDR3 covers 12 residues. Germline CDR1 is DFQATT and CDR2 is SNEGSKA (reference sequence). Trimming left V 5 bases short and J 6 bases short, with 13 bases between. Sequenced sample: memory T cells sorted from blood. The source is a man between 50 and 59 years old in good health. The chain couples TRBV20-1 to TRBJ2-5; perhaps D is TRBD1 or TRBD2 (6 bases each). The CDR3 DNA follows: TGCAGTGCTCATCGGGGGCTTAAGACCCAGTACTTC. As protein: CSAHRGLKTQYF.